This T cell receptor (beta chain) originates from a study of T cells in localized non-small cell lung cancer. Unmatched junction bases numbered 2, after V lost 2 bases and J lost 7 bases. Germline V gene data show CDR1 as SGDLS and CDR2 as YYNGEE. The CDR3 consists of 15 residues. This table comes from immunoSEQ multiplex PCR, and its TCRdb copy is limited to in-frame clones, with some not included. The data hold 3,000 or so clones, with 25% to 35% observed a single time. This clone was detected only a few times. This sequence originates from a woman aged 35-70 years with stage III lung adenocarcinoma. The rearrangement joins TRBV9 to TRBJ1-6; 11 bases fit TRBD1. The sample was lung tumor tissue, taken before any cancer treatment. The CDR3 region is CASSVGQGENSPLHF. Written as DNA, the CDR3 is TGTGCCAGCAGCGTGGGACAGGGGGAGAATTCACCCCTCCACTTT.